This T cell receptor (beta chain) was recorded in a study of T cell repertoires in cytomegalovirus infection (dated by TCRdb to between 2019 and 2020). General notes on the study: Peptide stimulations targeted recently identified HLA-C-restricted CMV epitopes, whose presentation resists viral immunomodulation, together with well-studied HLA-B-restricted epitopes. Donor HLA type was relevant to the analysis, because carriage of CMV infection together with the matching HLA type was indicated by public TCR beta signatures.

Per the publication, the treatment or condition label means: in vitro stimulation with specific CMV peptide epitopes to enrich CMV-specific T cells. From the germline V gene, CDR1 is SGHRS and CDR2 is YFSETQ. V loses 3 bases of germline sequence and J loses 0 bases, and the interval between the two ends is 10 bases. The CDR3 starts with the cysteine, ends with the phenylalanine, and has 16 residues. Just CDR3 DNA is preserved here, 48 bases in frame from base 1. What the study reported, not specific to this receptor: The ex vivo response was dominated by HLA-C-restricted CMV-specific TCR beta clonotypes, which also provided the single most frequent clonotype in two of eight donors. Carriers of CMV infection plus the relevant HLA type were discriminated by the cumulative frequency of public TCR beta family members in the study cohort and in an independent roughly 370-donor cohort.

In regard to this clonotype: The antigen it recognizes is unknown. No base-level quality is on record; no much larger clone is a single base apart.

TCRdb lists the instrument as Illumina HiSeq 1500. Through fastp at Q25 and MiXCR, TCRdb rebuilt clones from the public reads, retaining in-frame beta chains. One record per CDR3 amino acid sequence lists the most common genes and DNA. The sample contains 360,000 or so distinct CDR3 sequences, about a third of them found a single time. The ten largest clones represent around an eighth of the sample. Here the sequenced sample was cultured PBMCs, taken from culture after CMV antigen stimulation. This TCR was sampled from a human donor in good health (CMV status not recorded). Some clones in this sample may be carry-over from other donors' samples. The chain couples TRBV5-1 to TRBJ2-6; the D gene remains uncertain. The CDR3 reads CASSSAVNSGANVLTF. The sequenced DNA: TGCGCCAGCAGCTCCGCAGTGAACTCTGGGGCCAACGTCCTGACTTTC.